The present entry profiles one TCR beta chain with its context. Its antigen remains unidentified. TCRdb used MiXCR to reprocess the 5' RACE reads, holding one entry per CDR3 protein. Of about 240,000 distinct CDR3 sequences listed, 6% to 7.5% were seen once; the top ten hold more than 0.8%. This entry belongs to a study of T cells after yellow fever vaccination. For the study at large: Preparing low-cell-number fractions relied on SMART-Seq v4 Ultra Low Input. Findings and caveats of the study: Boosting was followed by the reappearance of most primary-vaccination clones (around 95% CD4, about 88% CD8).

V trimming: 6 bases; J trimming: 0 bases; junction bases outside the gene matches: 8. In germline, CDR1 is MNHEY, CDR2 SVGEGT. CDR3 size: 16 residues. The clonotype was recovered from a man in his thirties or forties who received the YFV17D yellow fever vaccine. The chain couples TRBV6-2 or TRBV6-3 to TRBJ2-4; 7 nucleotides match TRBD2. The specimen was CD4+ T cells sorted from PBMCs, collected 15 days after the yellow fever booster vaccination. CDR3 DNA: TGTGCCAGCAGAACCGGGACTACCTTAGCCAAAAACATTCAGTACTTC. Translation: CASRTGTTLAKNIQYF.